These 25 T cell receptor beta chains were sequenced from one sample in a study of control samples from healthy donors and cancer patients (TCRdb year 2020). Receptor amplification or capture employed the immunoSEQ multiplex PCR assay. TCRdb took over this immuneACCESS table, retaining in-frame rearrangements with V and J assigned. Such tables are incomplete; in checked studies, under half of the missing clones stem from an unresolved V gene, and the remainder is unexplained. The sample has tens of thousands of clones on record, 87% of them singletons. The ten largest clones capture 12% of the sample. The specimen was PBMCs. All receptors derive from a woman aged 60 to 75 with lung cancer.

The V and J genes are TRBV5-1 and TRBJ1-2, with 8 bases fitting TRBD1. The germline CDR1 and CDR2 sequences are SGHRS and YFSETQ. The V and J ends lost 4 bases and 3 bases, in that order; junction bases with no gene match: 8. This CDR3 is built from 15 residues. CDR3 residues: CASSRDRLRDYGYTF. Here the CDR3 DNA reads TGCGCCAGCAGCAGGGACAGGCTTAGAGACTATGGCTACACCTTC.

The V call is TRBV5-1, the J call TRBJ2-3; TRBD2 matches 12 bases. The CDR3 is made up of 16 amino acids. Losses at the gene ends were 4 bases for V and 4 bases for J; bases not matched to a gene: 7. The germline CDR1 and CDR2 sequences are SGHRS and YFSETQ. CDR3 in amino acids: CASSGILAGGADTQYF. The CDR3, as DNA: TGCGCCAGCAGCGGGATACTAGCGGGAGGAGCAGATACGCAGTATTTT.

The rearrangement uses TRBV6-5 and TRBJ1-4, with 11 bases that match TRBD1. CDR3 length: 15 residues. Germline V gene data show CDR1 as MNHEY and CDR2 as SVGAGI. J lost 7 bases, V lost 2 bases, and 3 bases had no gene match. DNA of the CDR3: TGTGCCAGCAGTTACCGGGGACAGGGGGGTGAAAAACTGTTTTTT. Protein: CASSYRGQGGEKLFF.

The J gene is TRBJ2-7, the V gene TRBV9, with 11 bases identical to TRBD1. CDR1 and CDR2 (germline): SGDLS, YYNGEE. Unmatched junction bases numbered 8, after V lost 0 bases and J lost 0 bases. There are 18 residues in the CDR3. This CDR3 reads CASSVGDRGTPHSYEQYF. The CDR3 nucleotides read TGTGCCAGCAGCGTAGGGGACAGGGGGACACCACACTCCTACGAGCAGTACTTC. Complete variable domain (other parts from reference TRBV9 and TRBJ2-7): DSGVTQTPKHLITATGQRVTLRCSPRSGDLSVYWYQQSLDQGLQFLIQYYNGEERAKGNILERFSAQQFPDLHSELNLSSLELGDSALYFCASSVGDRGTPHSYEQYFGPGTRLTVT.

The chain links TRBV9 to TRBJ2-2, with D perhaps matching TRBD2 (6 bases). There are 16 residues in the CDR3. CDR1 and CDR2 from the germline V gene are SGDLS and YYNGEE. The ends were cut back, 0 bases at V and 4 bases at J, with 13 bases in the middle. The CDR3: CASSVGLARFTGELFF. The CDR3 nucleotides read TGTGCCAGCAGCGTAGGCCTAGCGAGATTCACCGGGGAGCTGTTTTTT.

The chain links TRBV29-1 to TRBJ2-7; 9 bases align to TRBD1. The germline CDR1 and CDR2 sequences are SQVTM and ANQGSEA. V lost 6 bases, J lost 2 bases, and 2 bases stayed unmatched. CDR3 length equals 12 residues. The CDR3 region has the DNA TGCAGCGTGGGGGACAGGGCCTACGAGCAGTACTTC. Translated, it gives CSVGDRAYEQYF.

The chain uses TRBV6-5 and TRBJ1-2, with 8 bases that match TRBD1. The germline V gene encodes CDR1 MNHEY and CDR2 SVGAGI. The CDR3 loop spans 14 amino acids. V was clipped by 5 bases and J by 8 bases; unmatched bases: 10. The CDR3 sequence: CASSPQGGSRGYTF. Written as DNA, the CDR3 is TGTGCCAGCAGTCCACAGGGGGGCTCGCGAGGCTACACCTTC.

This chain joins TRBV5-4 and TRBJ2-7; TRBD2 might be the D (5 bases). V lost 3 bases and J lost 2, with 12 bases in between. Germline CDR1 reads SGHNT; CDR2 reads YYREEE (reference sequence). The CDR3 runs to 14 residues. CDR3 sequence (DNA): TGTGCCAGCAGCTCAGCTTCCGGGGCCTACGAGCAGTACTTC. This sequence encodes CASSSASGAYEQYF.

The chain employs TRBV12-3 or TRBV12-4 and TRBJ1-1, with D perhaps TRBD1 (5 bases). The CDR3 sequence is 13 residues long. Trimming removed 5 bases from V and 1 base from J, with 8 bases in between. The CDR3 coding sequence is TGTGCCAGCAGTGTGGGACCGAACACTGAAGCTTTCTTT. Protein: CASSVGPNTEAFF.

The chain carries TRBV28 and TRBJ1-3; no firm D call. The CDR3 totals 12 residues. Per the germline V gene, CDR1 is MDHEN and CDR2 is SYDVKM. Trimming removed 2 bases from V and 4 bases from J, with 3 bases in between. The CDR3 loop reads CASSLGGNTIYF. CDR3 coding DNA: TGTGCCAGCAGTTTAGGGGGAAACACCATATATTTT.

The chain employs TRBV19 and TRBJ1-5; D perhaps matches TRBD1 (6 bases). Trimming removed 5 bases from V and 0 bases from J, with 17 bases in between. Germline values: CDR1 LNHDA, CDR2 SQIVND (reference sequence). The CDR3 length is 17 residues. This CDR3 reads CASSLLGTSLSNQPQHF. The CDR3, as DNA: TGTGCCAGTAGTCTGCTTGGGACAAGTCTTAGCAATCAGCCCCAGCATTTT.

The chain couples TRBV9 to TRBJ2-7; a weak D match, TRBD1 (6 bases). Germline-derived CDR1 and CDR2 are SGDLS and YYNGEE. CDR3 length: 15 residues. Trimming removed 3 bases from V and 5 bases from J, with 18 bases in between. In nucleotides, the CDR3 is TGTGCCAGCAGCGCTGAGGGCAGGGGAAACGACGAGCAGTACTTC. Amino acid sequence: CASSAEGRGNDEQYF.

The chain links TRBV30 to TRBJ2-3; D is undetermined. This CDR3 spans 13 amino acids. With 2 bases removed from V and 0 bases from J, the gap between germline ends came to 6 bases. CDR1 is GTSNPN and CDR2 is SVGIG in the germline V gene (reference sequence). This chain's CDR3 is CAWSLQSTDTQYF. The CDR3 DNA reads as TGTGCCTGGAGTCTACAGAGCACAGATACGCAGTATTTT.

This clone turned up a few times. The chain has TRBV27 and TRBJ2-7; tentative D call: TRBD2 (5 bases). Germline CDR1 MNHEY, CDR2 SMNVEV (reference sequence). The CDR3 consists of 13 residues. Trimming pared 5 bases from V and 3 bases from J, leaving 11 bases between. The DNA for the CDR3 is TGTGCCAGCAGTCCATCGGAGGTCTACGAGCAGTACTTC. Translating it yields CASSPSEVYEQYF.

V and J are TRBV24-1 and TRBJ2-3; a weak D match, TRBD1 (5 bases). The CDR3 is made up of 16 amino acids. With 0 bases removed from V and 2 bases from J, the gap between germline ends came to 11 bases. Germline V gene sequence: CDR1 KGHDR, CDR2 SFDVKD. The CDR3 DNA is TGTGCCACCAGTGATTTGGGCAGGGCGGACACAGATACGCAGTATTTT. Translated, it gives CATSDLGRADTDTQYF.

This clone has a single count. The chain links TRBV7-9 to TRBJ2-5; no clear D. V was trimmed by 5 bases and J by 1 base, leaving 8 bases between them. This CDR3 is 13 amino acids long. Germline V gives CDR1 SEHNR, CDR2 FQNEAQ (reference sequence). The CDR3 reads CASSAGSQETQYF. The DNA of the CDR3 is TGTGCCAGCAGCGCTGGGTCCCAAGAGACCCAGTACTTC.

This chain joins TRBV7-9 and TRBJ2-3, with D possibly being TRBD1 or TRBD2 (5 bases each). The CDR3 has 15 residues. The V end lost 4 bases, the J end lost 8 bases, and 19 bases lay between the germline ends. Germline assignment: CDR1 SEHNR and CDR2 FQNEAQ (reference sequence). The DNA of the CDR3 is TGTGCCAGCAGCTCGTCCCGGGACGGTTTTGGTACGCAGTATTTT. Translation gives CASSSSRDGFGTQYF.

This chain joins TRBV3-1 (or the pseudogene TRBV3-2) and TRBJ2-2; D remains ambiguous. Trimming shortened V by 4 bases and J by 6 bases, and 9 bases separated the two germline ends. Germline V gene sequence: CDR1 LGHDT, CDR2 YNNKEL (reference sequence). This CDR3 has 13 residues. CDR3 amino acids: CASSPPGSGELFF. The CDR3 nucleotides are TGTGCCAGCAGCCCTCCCGGCTCCGGGGAGCTGTTTTTT.

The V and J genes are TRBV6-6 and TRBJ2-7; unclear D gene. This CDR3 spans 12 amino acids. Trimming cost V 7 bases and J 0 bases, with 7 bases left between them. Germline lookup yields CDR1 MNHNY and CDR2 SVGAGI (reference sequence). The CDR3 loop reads CASTQSSYEQYF. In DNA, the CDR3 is TGTGCCAGCACCCAAAGCTCCTACGAGCAGTACTTC.

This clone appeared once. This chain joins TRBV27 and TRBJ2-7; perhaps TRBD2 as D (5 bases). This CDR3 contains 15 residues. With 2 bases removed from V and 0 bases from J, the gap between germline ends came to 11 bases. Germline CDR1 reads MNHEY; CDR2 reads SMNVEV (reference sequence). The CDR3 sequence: CASSLVLGSSYEQYF. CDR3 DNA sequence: TGTGCCAGCAGTTTAGTACTGGGGAGCTCCTACGAGCAGTACTTC.

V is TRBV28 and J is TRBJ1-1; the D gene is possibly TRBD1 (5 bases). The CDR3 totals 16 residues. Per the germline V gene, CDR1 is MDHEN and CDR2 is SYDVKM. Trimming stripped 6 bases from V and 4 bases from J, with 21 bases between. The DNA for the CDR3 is TGTGCCAGCAGCCGGTCCCCGGGCAGGGTGGGCACTGAAGCTTTCTTT. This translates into CASSRSPGRVGTEAFF. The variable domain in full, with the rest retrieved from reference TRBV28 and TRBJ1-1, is DVKVTQSSRYLVKRTGEKVFLECVQDMDHENMFWYRQDPGLGLRLIYFSYDVKMKEKGDIPEGYSVSREKKERFSLILESASTNQTSMYLCASSRSPGRVGTEAFFGQGTRLTVV.

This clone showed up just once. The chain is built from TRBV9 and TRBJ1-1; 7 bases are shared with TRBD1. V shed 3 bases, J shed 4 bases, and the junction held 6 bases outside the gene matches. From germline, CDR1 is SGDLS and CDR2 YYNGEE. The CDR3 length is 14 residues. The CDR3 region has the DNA TGTGCCAGCAGCGCACAGGGGTCGGGCACTGAAGCTTTCTTT. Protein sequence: CASSAQGSGTEAFF.

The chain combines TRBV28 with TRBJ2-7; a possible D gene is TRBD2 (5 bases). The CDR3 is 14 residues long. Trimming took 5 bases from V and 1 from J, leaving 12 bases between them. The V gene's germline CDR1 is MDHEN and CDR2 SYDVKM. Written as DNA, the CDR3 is TGTGCCAGCAGTCCCCAGTGGGAGTCCTACGAGCAGTACTTC. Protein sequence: CASSPQWESYEQYF.

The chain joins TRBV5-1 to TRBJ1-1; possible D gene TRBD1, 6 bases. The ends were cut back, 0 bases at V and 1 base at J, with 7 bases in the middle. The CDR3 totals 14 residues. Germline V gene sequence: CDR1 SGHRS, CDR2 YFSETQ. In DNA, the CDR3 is TGCGCCAGCAGCTTGGACAGGGCGAACACTGAAGCTTTCTTT. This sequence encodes CASSLDRANTEAFF.

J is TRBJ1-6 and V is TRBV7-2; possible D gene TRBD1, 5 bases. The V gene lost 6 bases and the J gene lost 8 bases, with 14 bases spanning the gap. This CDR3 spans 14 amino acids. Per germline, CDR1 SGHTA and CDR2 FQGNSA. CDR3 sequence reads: CASSLRPGDSPLHF. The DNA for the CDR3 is TGTGCCAGCAGTCTTAGACCGGGGGATTCACCCCTCCACTTT.